Shown below are 12 T cell receptor beta chains from a single sample sequenced in a study of molecular identifiers for immune sequencing clone quantification (dated by TCRdb to about 2018). Receptor amplification or capture employed PCR. TCRdb shows the sequencer as Illumina HiSeq 4000. In TCRdb, the public reads were trimmed at Q25 with fastp and aligned with MiXCR, with productive beta chains retained. Each entry is one CDR3 protein sequence, shown with its most common DNA and genes. The sample table records 23,000 or so distinct CDR3 sequences; 17% of these occur just once. The ten largest clones add up to around 1% of the sample. The material sequenced was naive CD8+ T cells from blood, with Jurkat cell RNA spiked in. In the paper's terms, the cell subset or site label means: FACS-sorted CD8+CD4-CCR7+CD45RA+ naive T cells. The origin of the receptors is a human donor in good health. Some libraries in this study had Jurkat cell RNA spiked in.

Comment on this clonotype: Just one base apart from a much larger clone, this may be a read error. This rearrangement joins TRBV12-3 or TRBV12-4 to TRBJ1-1; TRBD1 agrees at 10 bases. CDR3 length: 17 residues. CDR3 nucleotide sequence: TGTGCCAGCAGTGTATCTCCGGGACAGGGGATGAACGCTGAAGCTTTCTTT. It encodes CASSVSPGQGMNAEAFF.

V usage is TRBV29-1 and J usage is TRBJ1-4; 10 bases fit TRBD1. CDR3 length equals 14 residues. J was trimmed by 8 bases and V by 5 bases; bases with no gene match: 8. Germline CDR1 is SQVTM and CDR2 is ANQGSEA. The CDR3 region is CSVYDRGLGEKLFF. In DNA form, the CDR3 reads TGCAGCGTTTATGACAGGGGGCTGGGAGAAAAACTGTTTTTT. The full variable domain, in which reference TRBV29-1 and TRBJ1-4 provide the parts outside the CDR3, is SAVISQKPSRDICQRGTSLTIQCQVDSQVTMMFWYRQQPGQSLTLIATANQGSEATYESGFVIDKFPISRPNLTFSTLTVSNMSPEDSSIYLCSVYDRGLGEKLFFGSGTQLSVL.

This clonotype was seen many times. The chain employs TRBV29-1 and TRBJ1-1, with unresolved D. V shed 1 base and J shed 1 base, with 7 bases lying between them. CDR1 is SQVTM and CDR2 is ANQGSEA in the germline V gene. CDR3 size: 13 residues. The CDR3: CSVEGPRNTEAFF. CDR3 sequence (DNA): TGCAGCGTTGAAGGTCCCAGGAACACTGAAGCTTTCTTT.

In the case of this clonotype: Compared with germline, one end of the junction differs, possibly owing to a read error. The chain employs TRBV4-2 and TRBJ2-1, with a possible D match to TRBD2 (5 bases). The CDR3 length is 17 residues. CDR1 is LGHNA, CDR2 YNFKEQ, per germline. The CDR3 sequence: CASIQDRVATLSNGQFF. The CDR3, as DNA: TGTGCCAGCATCCAAGATCGGGTAGCGACCCTTAGCAATGGGCAGTTCTTC.

On this clonotype itself: A much larger clone differs by one base, so this may be a read error. This chain links TRBV29-1 with TRBJ2-1; D is perhaps TRBD1 (6 bases). In germline, CDR1 is SQVTM, CDR2 ANQGSEA. The CDR3 is 11 residues long. This CDR3 reads CSSSRDNKQFF. DNA of the CDR3: TGCAGCTCGAGCAGGGACAATAAGCAGTTCTTC.

At least ten counts were recorded for this clonotype. J is TRBJ2-3 and V is TRBV7-6, with TRBD1 matching over 10 bases. The CDR3 is made up of 15 amino acids. Germline values: CDR1 SGHVS, CDR2 FNYEAQ. V trimming: 5 bases; J trimming: 3 bases; junction bases outside the gene matches: 5. The CDR3 sequence is CASSPRDRGTDTQYF. DNA of the CDR3: TGTGCCAGCAGCCCTCGGGACAGGGGAACAGATACGCAGTATTTT.

The sample holds many counts of this clonotype. The chain combines TRBV13 with TRBJ1-5; a weak D match, TRBD1 (5 bases). CDR3 length equals 13 residues. V lost 5 bases, J lost 2 bases, and 7 bases lay in between. Per germline, CDR1 PRHDT and CDR2 FYEKMQ (reference sequence). The CDR3 nucleotides are TGTGCCAGCAGCCCGGGGCGCAATCAGCCCCAGCATTTT. This gives the protein CASSPGRNQPQHF. Combining the CDR3 with reference TRBV13 and TRBJ1-5 gives the whole variable domain AAGVIQSPRHLIKEKRETATLKCYPIPRHDTVYWYQQGPGQDPQFLISFYEKMQSDKGSIPDRFSAQQFSDYHSELNMSSLELGDSALYFCASSPGRNQPQHFGDGTRLSIL.

This clonotype was detected ten times or more. This chain joins TRBV5-1 and TRBJ1-1, with D uncertain. The CDR3 runs 14 residues. Germline assignment: CDR1 SGHRS and CDR2 YFSETQ. Trimming removed 4 bases from V and 6 bases from J, with 16 bases in between. The CDR3, as DNA: TGCGCCAGCAGCCCCTCGGCCGGGCGGGCTGAAGCTTTCTTT. This encodes CASSPSAGRAEAFF.

This clonotype occurred many times. The chain carries TRBV27 and TRBJ1-5; 7 positions agree with TRBD1. V gave up 6 bases and J gave up 0 bases; unmatched junction bases: 5. The CDR3 contains 15 residues. CDR1 is MNHEY and CDR2 is SMNVEV in the germline V gene (reference sequence). The CDR3 sequence is CASRMGQISNQPQHF. DNA for the CDR3: TGTGCCAGCAGGATGGGACAGATTAGCAATCAGCCCCAGCATTTT.

Regarding this clonotype: A much larger clone lies a single base off, so this may be a read error. The chain uses TRBV30 and TRBJ2-1, with D unclear. From germline, CDR1 is GTSNPN and CDR2 SVGIG (reference sequence). The CDR3 contains 15 residues. The chain's CDR3 is CAWSVSSHSYNEQSF. CDR3 DNA: TGTGCCTGGAGTGTTAGTAGCCATTCCTACAATGAGCAGTCCTTC.

This clonotype was seen a single time. This may be a read error, as it is one base from a much larger clone. J is TRBJ2-3 and V is TRBV5-1; D not certain. Germline V CDR1 and CDR2: SGHRS, YFSETQ. There are 11 residues in the CDR3. DNA of the CDR3: TGCGCCAGCGGCTTGGAAGATACGCAGTATTTT. This sequence encodes CASGLEDTQYF. Full variable domain (remainder filled in from reference TRBV5-1 and TRBJ2-3): KAGVTQTPRYLIKTRGQQVTLSCSPISGHRSVSWYQQTPGQGLQFLFEYFSETQRNKGNFPGRFSGRQFSNSRSEMNVSTLELGDSALYLCASGLEDTQYFGPGTRLTVL.

This clonotype was seen at least ten times. The J gene is TRBJ2-3, the V gene TRBV20-1, with 7 bases identical to TRBD2. With 2 bases clipped from V and 6 bases from J, the junction kept 17 bases outside the gene matches. The CDR3 has 17 amino acids. Germline V gives CDR1 DFQATT, CDR2 SNEGSKA (reference sequence). CDR3 bases: TGCAGTGCTAGATCCTACGGCGCTAGCGGAGGGCCTGATACGCAGTATTTT. Its translation: CSARSYGASGGPDTQYF.